Below, 7 T cell receptor beta chains from the same sample are listed, as sequenced in a study of CD8+ T cells in alopecia areata (dated by TCRdb to the late 2010s). The intended sense of this specimen's time point label: around 26 weeks on oral tofacitinib. The treatment or condition label corresponds to: oral pan-JAK inhibitor, 5-10 mg twice daily. Library preparation employed the immunoSEQ multiplex PCR assay. RNA was extracted from all samples and reverse transcribed into cDNA, which served as template for TCR sequencing. This immuneACCESS table, as held by TCRdb, lists in-frame sequences with V and J called but not all clones. Of the missing ones, under half trace to an unresolved V gene in checked studies; the others have no known cause. Within this sample are approximately 110,000 clones, with roughly three fifths of them counted one time only. The ten largest clones represent under 3.5% of the sample.

Sequencing used CD4+ T cells sorted from blood, obtained at week 24, from a patient treated with tofacitinib. The origin of the receptors is a human donor with alopecia areata.

This clone occurred a few times. This chain uses TRBV29-1 with TRBJ2-7, with 7 positions matching TRBD1. V shed 6 bases, J shed 5 bases, and the junction held 19 bases outside the gene matches. The CDR3 is 16 amino acids. The germline gives CDR1 SQVTM, CDR2 ANQGSEA. CDR3 bases: TGCAGCGTACTAGGGGGCCCCTCAGTCTCCATGAACGAGCAGTACTTC. Translated: CSVLGGPSVSMNEQYF.

There are a few counts of this clone. The chain is built from TRBV7-2 and TRBJ2-2; possibly TRBD1 for D (6 bases). The germline V gene encodes CDR1 SGHTA and CDR2 FQGNSA. This CDR3 comprises 15 residues. V was clipped by 7 bases and J by 4 bases, with 16 bases between them. CDR3 region: CASNVQGSVTGELFF. In DNA form, the CDR3 reads TGTGCCAGCAACGTACAGGGTTCGGTCACCGGGGAGCTGTTTTTT.

The chain is built from TRBV20-1 and TRBJ2-7; no reliable D call. The CDR3 totals 10 residues. Germline lookup yields CDR1 DFQATT and CDR2 SNEGSKA (reference sequence). Between the trimmed V and J ends, which lost 1 base and 2 bases, there was a span of 0 bases. The DNA for the CDR3 is TGCAGTGCTAGAGCCTACGAGCAGTACTTC. It yields the protein CSARAYEQYF.

V gene TRBV10-1 combines with J gene TRBJ2-4, with D perhaps matching TRBD1 (5 bases). The ends were cut back, 6 bases at V and 3 bases at J, with 21 bases in the middle. The germline gives CDR1 WNHNN, CDR2 SYGVQD (reference sequence). This CDR3 has 17 residues. The CDR3 here is CASSTGDAGTDKNIQYF. As DNA, the CDR3 is TGCGCCAGCAGCACAGGTGACGCCGGAACCGACAAAAACATTCAGTACTTC.

This clone turned up a few times. The chain employs TRBV5-6 and TRBJ1-5; unclear D gene. The length of the CDR3 is 13 residues. Trimming removed 4 bases at V and 6 bases at J, with 11 bases between. Germline V lookup: CDR1 SGHDT, CDR2 YYEEEE. As DNA, the CDR3 is TGTGCCAGCAGCATAATGCGGGGTCAGCCCCAGCATTTT. This sequence encodes CASSIMRGQPQHF.

The chain recombines TRBV7-9 with TRBJ2-1; the D is unclear. Germline CDR1 SEHNR, CDR2 FQNEAQ (reference sequence). Trimming left V 5 bases short and J 6 bases short, with 14 bases between. The CDR3 spans 14 residues. The CDR3 sequence: CASSDLGRFNEQFF. In nucleotides, the CDR3 is TGTGCCAGCAGCGACTTGGGCCGTTTCAATGAGCAGTTCTTC.

This clone has a single count. The rearrangement uses TRBV5-1 and TRBJ2-3; D unresolved. There are 14 residues in the CDR3. The germline V gene has CDR1 SGHRS and CDR2 YFSETQ. The V and J ends lost 5 bases and 1 base respectively, with 11 bases between them. DNA of the CDR3: TGCGCCAGCAGTATGGGGTGGGGCACAGATACGCAGTATTTT. Its protein is CASSMGWGTDTQYF.